The present entry profiles one T cell receptor (beta chain) with its context. This sample is drawn from a study of blood T cell repertoires in COVID-19. Original data processing: How many nucleated cells were present was estimated from reference gene primer amplification. Produced via immunoSEQ multiplex PCR; TCRdb's table is partial and in-frame only. Clone size and the V and J calls come from that table; the DNA yielded D and trimming. The profile shows about 250,000 clones, about nine tenths of them singletons. Participants were aged about 18 to 89 years from roughly 25 US areas. Assignments of participants to cohorts depended upon their own reported clinical history. Symptom resolution, clearance, or two negative PCRs marked the recovered donors of Cohort 3. Sequencing was performed on PBMCs or T cells enriched from blood (not recorded which). This receptor was obtained from a middle-aged man who had recovered from COVID-19.

This CDR3 is CASSVDQGSETQYF. Here the CDR3 DNA reads TGTGCCAGCAGCGTAGACCAGGGTTCGGAGACCCAGTACTTC. The chain employs TRBV9 and TRBJ2-5, with D possibly matching TRBD1 (5 bases). V was clipped by 0 bases and J by 5 bases, with 11 bases between them. The germline CDR1 and CDR2 sequences are SGDLS and YYNGEE. The CDR3 consists of 14 residues.